This T cell receptor (beta chain) was found in a study of blood T cell repertoires in COVID-19 (dated by TCRdb to 2018 to 2020). For the wider study: Samples covering the acute and convalescent phases of COVID-19 were provided by collaborators in the United States, Italy and Spain. The prospective study material was composed of cDNA or gDNA derived from T cells, B-cell-depleted T cells, or PBMCs. The repertoires were made available in a free public database intended to serve as a resource for research on the immune response to SARS-CoV-2. Samples came from the ongoing ImmuneRACE study (first 160 participants) plus 1,254 subjects from 6 global collaborators. The sample metadata nearly always contained a de-identified subject ID, COVID-19 status, age in years and sex. HLA class I and class II types, where available, came from metadata supplied by the sample provider rather than from assay-based typing. Subjects who had been exposed to COVID-19, were actively infected with it, or had recovered from it provided the deeply sampled blood TCRbeta repertoires that made up the dataset. Study-wide conclusions, independent of this receptor: The amount of clinical and demographic metadata varied by source and participant and was provided uncurated.

CDR1 and CDR2 are drawn from the germline V gene: SGHRS, YFSETQ. Taken from cysteine to phenylalanine, the CDR3 has 15 residues. Solely the CDR3 DNA is kept, with 45 bases framed from the first base. The V and J ends are trimmed by 4 bases and 4 bases, leaving 12 bases between them. TCRbeta CDR3 regions were amplified from genomic DNA using the immunoSEQ Assay, a bias-controlled multiplex PCR. The study's processing was this. The number of nucleated cells in each sample was estimated from the amplification of reference gene primers within the assay. To quantify the absolute abundance of each unique TCRbeta CDR3 rearrangement, sequence reads were collapsed and filtered. For each sample, productive Simpson clonality was calculated as the square root of Simpson's diversity index over productive rearrangements. Not all clones reach the TCRdb copy of this immuneACCESS table, which keeps in-frame sequences only. Checked studies attribute under half of the gap to unresolved V genes and leave the rest unexplained. Clonal size and the V and J genes are those of that table, whereas D and trimming came from the DNA. In this sample the table shows 150,000 to 200,000 clones, approximately 85% of which occur a single time. The ten largest make up roughly 8.2% of the sample.

Comments on this clone: What antigen it recognizes has not been identified. Base-call qualities are not available, and no considerably larger clone is one nucleotide away.

Collaborating institutions collected whole blood in K2EDTA tubes following their own protocols. Collaborator samples were shipped for TCRbeta analysis as frozen whole blood, isolated PBMCs, or DNA extracted from either sample type. The sequence was collected from a woman aged 55-70 years with acute or convalescent COVID-19. The chain joins TRBV5-1 to TRBJ2-6; TRBD1 is perhaps the D gene, given 6 matching bases. Material for sequencing was peripheral blood. The nucleotide sequence is given as TGCGCCAGCAGCGCGGACAGTCCAGGGGCCAACGTCCTGACTTTC. Its translation reads: CASSADSPGANVLTF. With the rest looked up from the reference TRBV5-1 and TRBJ2-6 genes rather than sequenced, the full variable domain is KAGVTQTPRYLIKTRGQQVTLSCSPISGHRSVSWYQQTPGQGLQFLFEYFSETQRNKGNFPGRFSGRQFSNSRSEMNVSTLELGDSALYLCASSADSPGANVLTFGAGSRLTVL.